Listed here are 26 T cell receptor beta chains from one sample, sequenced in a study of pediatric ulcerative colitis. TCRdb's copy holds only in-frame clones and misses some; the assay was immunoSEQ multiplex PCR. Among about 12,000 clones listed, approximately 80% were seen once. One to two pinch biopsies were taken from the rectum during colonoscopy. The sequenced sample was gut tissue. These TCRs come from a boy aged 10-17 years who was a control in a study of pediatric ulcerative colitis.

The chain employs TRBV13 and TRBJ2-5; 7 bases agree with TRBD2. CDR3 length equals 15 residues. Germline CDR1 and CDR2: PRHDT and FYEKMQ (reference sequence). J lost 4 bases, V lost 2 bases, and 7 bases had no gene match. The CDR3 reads CASSLRRGRGETQYF. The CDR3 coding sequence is TGTGCCAGCAGCTTAAGACGCGGGAGAGGAGAGACCCAGTACTTC.

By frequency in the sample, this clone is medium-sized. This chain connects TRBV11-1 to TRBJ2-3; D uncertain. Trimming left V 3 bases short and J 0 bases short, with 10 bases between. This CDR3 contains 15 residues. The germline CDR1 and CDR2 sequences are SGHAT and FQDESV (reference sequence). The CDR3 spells CASSLARVSTDTQYF. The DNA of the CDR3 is TGTGCCAGCAGCTTGGCTAGAGTGAGCACAGATACGCAGTATTTT. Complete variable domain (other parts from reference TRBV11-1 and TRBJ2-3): EAEVAQSPRYKITEKSQAVAFWCDPISGHATLYWYRQILGQGPELLVQFQDESVVDDSQLPKDRFSAERLKGVDSTLKIQPAELGDSAMYLCASSLARVSTDTQYFGPGTRLTVL.

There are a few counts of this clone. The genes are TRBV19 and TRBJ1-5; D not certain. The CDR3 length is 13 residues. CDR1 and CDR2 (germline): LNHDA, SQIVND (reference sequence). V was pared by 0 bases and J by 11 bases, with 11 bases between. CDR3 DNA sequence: TGTGCCAGTAGTATAGAACGACGGGTGGCCCAGCATTTT. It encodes CASSIERRVAQHF.

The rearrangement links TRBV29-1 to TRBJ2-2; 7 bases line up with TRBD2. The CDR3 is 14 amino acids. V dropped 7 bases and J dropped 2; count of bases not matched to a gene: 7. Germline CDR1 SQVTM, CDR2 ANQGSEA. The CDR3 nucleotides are TGCAGCGCCCTTCGGGAGGCCAACACCGGGGAGCTGTTTTTT. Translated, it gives CSALREANTGELFF.

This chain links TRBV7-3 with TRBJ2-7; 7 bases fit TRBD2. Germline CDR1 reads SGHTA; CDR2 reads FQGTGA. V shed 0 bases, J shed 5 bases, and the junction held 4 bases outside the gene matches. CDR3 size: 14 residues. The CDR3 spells CASSLTLASHEQYF. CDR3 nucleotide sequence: TGTGCCAGCAGCTTAACACTAGCGTCCCACGAGCAGTACTTC.

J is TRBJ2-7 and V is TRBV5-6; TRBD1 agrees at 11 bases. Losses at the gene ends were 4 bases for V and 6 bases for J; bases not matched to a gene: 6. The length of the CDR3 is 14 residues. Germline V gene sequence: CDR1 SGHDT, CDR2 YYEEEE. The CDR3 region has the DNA TGTGCCAGCAGCCCGGACAGGGGGCTTGTCGAGCAGTACTTC. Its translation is CASSPDRGLVEQYF.

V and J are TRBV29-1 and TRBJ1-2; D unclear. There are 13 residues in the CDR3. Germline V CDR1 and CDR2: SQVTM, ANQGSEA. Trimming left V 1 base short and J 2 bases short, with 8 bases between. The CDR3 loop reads CSVEGPGNYGYTF. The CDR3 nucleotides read TGCAGCGTTGAAGGACCGGGAAACTATGGCTACACCTTC.

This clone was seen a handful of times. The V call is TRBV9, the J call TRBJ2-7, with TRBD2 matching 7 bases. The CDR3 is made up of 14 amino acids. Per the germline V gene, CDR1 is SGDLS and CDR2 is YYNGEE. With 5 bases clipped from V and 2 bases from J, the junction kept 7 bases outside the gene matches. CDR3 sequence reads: CASRYMGGTYEQYF. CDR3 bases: TGTGCCAGCAGGTACATGGGGGGGACCTACGAGCAGTACTTC.

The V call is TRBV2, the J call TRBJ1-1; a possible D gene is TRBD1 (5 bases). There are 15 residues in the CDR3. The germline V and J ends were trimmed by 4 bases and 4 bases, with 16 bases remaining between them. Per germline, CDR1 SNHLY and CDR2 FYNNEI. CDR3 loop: CASSVSYGGSTEAFF. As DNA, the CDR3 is TGTGCCAGCAGTGTATCTTATGGGGGGAGCACTGAAGCTTTCTTT. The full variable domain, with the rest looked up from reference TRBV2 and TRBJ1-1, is EPEVTQTPSHQVTQMGQEVILRCVPISNHLYFYWYRQILGQKVEFLVSFYNNEISEKSEIFDDQFSVERPDGSNFTLKIRSTKLEDSAMYFCASSVSYGGSTEAFFGQGTRLTVV.

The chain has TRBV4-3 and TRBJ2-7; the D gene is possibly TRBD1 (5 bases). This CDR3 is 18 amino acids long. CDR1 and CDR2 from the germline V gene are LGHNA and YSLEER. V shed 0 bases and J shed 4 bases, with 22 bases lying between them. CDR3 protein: CASSQEGLGRTTPYEQYV. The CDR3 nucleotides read TGCGCCAGCAGCCAAGAAGGGTTGGGGCGCACCACACCATACGAGCAGTACGTC.

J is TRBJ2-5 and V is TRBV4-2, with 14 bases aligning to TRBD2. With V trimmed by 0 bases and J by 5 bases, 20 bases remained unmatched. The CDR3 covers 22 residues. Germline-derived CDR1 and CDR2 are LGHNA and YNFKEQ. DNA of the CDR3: TGTGCCAGCAGCCAAGATAGGCCCCTCGGGACTAGCGGGAGAAAGTTTTGGGAGACCCAGTACTTC. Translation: CASSQDRPLGTSGRKFWETQYF.

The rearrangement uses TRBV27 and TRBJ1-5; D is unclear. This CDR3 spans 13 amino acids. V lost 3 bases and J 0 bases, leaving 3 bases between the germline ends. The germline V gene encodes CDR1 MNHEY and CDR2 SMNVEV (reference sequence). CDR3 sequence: CASSFSSNQPQHF. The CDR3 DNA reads TGTGCCAGCAGTTTTAGTAGCAATCAGCCCCAGCATTTT.

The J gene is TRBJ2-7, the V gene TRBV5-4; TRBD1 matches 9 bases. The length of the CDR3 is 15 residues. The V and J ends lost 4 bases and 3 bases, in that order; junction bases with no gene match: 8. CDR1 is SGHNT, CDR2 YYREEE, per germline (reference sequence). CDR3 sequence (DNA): TGTGCCAGCAGCCAGGGACAGGGAGGCTACTACGAGCAGTACGTC. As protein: CASSQGQGGYYEQYV.

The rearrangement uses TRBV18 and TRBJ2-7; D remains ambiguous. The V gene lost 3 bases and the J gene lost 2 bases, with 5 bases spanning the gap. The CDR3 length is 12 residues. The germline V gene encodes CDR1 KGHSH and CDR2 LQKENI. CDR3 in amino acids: CASSPSAYEQYF. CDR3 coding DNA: TGTGCCAGCTCACCCTCAGCCTACGAGCAGTACTTC. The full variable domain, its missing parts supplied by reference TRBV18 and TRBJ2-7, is NAGVMQNPRHLVRRRGQEARLRCSPMKGHSHVYWYRQLPEEGLKFMVYLQKENIIDESGMPKERFSAEFPKEGPSILRIQQVVRGDSAAYFCASSPSAYEQYFGPGTRLTVT.

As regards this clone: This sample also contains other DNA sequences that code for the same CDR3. CDR3 coding DNA: TGTGCCAGCAGCCCGCGCGACAGGACGTACAATGAGCAGTTCTTC. Amino acid sequence: CASSPRDRTYNEQFF. The V call is TRBV9, the J call TRBJ2-1; D might be TRBD1 (6 bases). The CDR3 has 15 amino acids. V was shortened by 4 bases and J by 4 bases, with 15 bases between the two germline ends. Germline lookup yields CDR1 SGDLS and CDR2 YYNGEE. Using reference TRBV9 and TRBJ2-1 for the parts outside the CDR3, the full variable domain is DSGVTQTPKHLITATGQRVTLRCSPRSGDLSVYWYQQSLDQGLQFLIQYYNGEERAKGNILERFSAQQFPDLHSELNLSSLELGDSALYFCASSPRDRTYNEQFFGPGTRLTVL.

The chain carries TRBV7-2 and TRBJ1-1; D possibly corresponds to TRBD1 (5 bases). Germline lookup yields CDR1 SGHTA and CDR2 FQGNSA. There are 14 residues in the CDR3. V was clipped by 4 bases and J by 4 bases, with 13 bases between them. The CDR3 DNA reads TGTGCCAGCAGCTCAGCAGGAGGGGTCACTGAAGCTTTCTTT. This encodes CASSSAGGVTEAFF.

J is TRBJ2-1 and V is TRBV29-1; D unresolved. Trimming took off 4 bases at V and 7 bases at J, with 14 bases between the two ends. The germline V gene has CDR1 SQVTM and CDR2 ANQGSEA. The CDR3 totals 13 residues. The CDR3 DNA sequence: TGCAGCGTTGCGAAGGGTTTGCGGAATGAGCAGTTCTTC. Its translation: CSVAKGLRNEQFF.

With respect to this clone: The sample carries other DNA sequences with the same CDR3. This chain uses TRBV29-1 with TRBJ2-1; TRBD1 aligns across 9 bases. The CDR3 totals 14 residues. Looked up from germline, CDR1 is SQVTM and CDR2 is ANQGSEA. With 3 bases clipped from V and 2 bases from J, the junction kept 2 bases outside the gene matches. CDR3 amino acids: CSVDGTGTYNEQFF. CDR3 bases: TGCAGCGTTGATGGGACAGGGACCTACAATGAGCAGTTCTTC.

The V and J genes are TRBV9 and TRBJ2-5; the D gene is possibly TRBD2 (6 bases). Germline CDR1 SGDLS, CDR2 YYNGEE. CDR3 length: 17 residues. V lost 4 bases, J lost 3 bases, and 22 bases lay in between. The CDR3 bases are TGTGCCAGCAGCCTTGGGACTTTACGCGCCGGGGAAGAGACCCAGTACTTC. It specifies CASSLGTLRAGEETQYF.

CDR3 DNA sequence: TGTGCCAGCAGCAAGCGGCGGGAGGGGACCTACGAGCAGTACGTC. Translation: CASSKRREGTYEQYV. The V gene is TRBV21-1, the J gene TRBJ2-7; TRBD2 was called by the table and not checked on the DNA. TRBV21-1 is deemed a pseudogene. This CDR3 has 15 residues.

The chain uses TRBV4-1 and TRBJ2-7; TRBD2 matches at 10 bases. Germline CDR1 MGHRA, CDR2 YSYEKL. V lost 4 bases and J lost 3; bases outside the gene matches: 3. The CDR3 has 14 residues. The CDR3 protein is CASSRTSGGYEQYF. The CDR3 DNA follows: TGCGCCAGCAGCCGGACTAGCGGCGGCTACGAGCAGTACTTC.

The CDR3 sequence is CASSLSGTSGLQETQYF. The CDR3 nucleotides are TGCGCCAGCAGCTTGAGTGGGACTAGCGGGCTACAAGAGACCCAGTACTTC. The chain links TRBV5-1 to TRBJ2-5, with 12 bases that match TRBD2. The germline V gene has CDR1 SGHRS and CDR2 YFSETQ. J was trimmed by 2 bases and V by 1 base; bases with no gene match: 6. The CDR3 consists of 17 residues.

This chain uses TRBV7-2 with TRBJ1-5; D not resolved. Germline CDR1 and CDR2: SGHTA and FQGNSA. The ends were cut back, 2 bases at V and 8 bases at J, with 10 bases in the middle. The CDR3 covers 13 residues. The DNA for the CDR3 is TGTGCCAGCAGCTTACAGTATCCGAAGCCCCAGCATTTT. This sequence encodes CASSLQYPKPQHF.

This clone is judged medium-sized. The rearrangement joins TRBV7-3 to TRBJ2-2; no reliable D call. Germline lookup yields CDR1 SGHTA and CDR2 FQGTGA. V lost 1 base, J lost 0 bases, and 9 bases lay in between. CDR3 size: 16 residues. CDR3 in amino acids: CASSLRPDSNTGELFF. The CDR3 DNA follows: TGTGCCAGCAGCTTAAGGCCTGATTCGAACACCGGGGAGCTGTTTTTT.

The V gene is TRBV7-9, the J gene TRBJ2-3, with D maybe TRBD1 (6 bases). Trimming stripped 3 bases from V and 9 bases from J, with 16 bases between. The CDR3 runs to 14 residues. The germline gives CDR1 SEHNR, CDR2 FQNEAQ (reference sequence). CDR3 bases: TGTGCCAGCAGCTTCAAGTGGCCAGGGGACACGCAGTATTTT. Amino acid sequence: CASSFKWPGDTQYF.

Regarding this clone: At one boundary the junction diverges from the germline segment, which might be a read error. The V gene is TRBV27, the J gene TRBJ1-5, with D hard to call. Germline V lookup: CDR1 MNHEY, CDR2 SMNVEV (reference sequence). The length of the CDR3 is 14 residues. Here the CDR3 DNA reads TGTGCCAGCAGTCTATCCACGCAAAATCAGCCCCAGCATTTT. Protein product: CASSLSTQNQPQHF.